Following are 14 T cell receptor beta chains from one sample sequenced in a study of Ad26.COV2.S vaccination and SARS-CoV-2 variants. Sequencing was performed with immunoSEQ multiplex PCR; in TCRdb, only in-frame clones are kept and a portion is missing. In the table there are fewer than 400,000 clones, around 89% of which are singletons. Treatment indicated: around 19 received Ad26.COV2.S at low or high dose, single or two shots; roughly five received placebo; per-sample allocation not given. The samples were gathered on day 63 after the first injection of vaccine or placebo. The source was peripheral blood, collected in a trial of Ad26.COV2.S vaccine versus placebo. Receptors originate from a person between 18 and 60 years old who received the Ad26.COV2.S COVID-19 vaccine or a placebo.

The chain is built from TRBV6-5 and TRBJ1-1; 7 bases fit TRBD1. Germline loops: CDR1 MNHEY, CDR2 SVGAGI. This CDR3 spans 15 amino acids. The V and J ends lost 6 bases and 3 bases, in that order; junction bases with no gene match: 10. CDR3 sequence: CASRGTVNPHTEAFF. The CDR3 DNA reads TGTGCCAGCAGGGGGACAGTCAACCCCCACACTGAAGCTTTCTTT.

This chain connects TRBV6-4 to TRBJ2-2, with D tentatively TRBD1 (6 bases). The CDR3 is 14 residues long. The V and J ends lost 8 bases and 5 bases respectively, with 15 bases between them. CDR1 MRHNA and CDR2 SNTAGT come from the germline V gene. Here the CDR3 DNA reads TGTGCCAGCTCCCAGACAGGCCGGACCGGGGAGCTGTTTTTT. Protein sequence: CASSQTGRTGELFF.

This sequence joins TRBV6-5 and TRBJ2-2, with 11 positions matching TRBD2. This CDR3 spans 12 amino acids. The germline V gene encodes CDR1 MNHEY and CDR2 SVGAGI. The CDR3 reads CGSTSGSGELFF. Here the CDR3 DNA reads TGTGGATCAACTAGCGGGAGTGGGGAGCTGTTTTTT.

This chain uses TRBV23-1 with TRBJ2-2; perhaps TRBD1 as D (6 bases). TRBV23-1 is flagged as an ORF with uncertain function. This CDR3 is built from 20 residues. Trimming stripped 1 base from V and 0 bases from J, with 21 bases between. Written as DNA, the CDR3 is TGCGCCAGCAGTCAATTCAGAAACCTGACAGGCCCCCCGAACACCGGGGAGCTGTTTTTT. Translation: CASSQFRNLTGPPNTGELFF.

This chain joins TRBV12-3 or TRBV12-4 and TRBJ1-6, with unresolved D. Trimming took 1 base from V and 7 from J, leaving 5 bases between them. The length of the CDR3 is 13 residues. CDR3 loop: CASSLVPNSPLHF. CDR3 DNA: TGTGCCAGCAGTTTAGTACCGAATTCACCCCTCCACTTT.

The chain carries TRBV12-3 or TRBV12-4 and TRBJ2-1; no clear D. This CDR3 contains 12 residues. Trimming removed 4 bases from V and 6 bases from J, with 7 bases in between. The CDR3 sequence is CASSSLLNEQFF. Written as DNA, the CDR3 is TGTGCCAGCAGTTCTCTACTCAATGAGCAGTTCTTC.

The chain has TRBV5-1 and TRBJ1-6; a possible D gene is TRBD1 (6 bases). V lost 4 bases to trimming and J lost 4 bases, with 12 bases between them. Germline loops: CDR1 SGHRS, CDR2 YFSETQ. CDR3 size: 15 residues. The CDR3 protein is CASSRGHGYNSPLHF. The CDR3 nucleotides read TGCGCCAGCAGCCGGGGGCACGGTTATAATTCACCCCTCCACTTT.

The chain recombines TRBV15 with TRBJ2-2; D is unclear. Germline assignment: CDR1 LNHNV and CDR2 YYDKDF (reference sequence). CDR3 length: 13 residues. The V and J ends lost 1 base and 6 bases respectively, with 6 bases between them. The CDR3 DNA reads as TGTGCCACCAGCAGAGCTAAGGCCGGGGAGCTGTTTTTT. Translation gives CATSRAKAGELFF.

V and J are TRBV27 and TRBJ2-7; TRBD2 agrees at 7 bases. V was clipped by 2 bases and J by 5 bases; unmatched bases: 3. The CDR3 consists of 13 residues. From germline, CDR1 is MNHEY and CDR2 SMNVEV (reference sequence). The CDR3 sequence is CASSLAGVNEQYF. The CDR3 DNA reads as TGTGCCAGCAGTTTAGCGGGAGTGAACGAGCAGTACTTC.

The gene calls are TRBV5-1 and TRBJ1-4; 8 bases fit TRBD1. The germline gives CDR1 SGHRS, CDR2 YFSETQ. V trimming: 5 bases; J trimming: 0 bases; junction bases outside the gene matches: 12. The CDR3 covers 18 residues. CDR3 nucleotides: TGCGCCAGCAGGTTAATGATGTCGGACAGGGCAACTAATGAAAAACTGTTTTTT. Protein product: CASRLMMSDRATNEKLFF.

The J gene is TRBJ1-1, the V gene TRBV24-1; D not certain. V lost 1 base, J lost 1 base, and 12 bases lay in between. The CDR3 covers 16 residues. The germline V gene has CDR1 KGHDR and CDR2 SFDVKD. CDR3 sequence reads: CATSDFRGRQNTEAFF. The CDR3 DNA follows: TGTGCCACCAGTGATTTCCGGGGAAGGCAGAACACTGAAGCTTTCTTT.

Points on this clone: Other DNA sequences in this sample translate to the same CDR3. J is TRBJ2-7 and V is TRBV18; 8 positions agree with TRBD1. Trimming at V came to 3 bases and at J to 2 bases, leaving 3 bases not matched to a gene. The CDR3 has 14 amino acids. The germline CDR1 and CDR2 sequences are KGHSH and LQKENI. CDR3 nucleotides: TGTGCCAGCTCACCGGGACAGGAGACCTACGAGCAGTACTTC. Residues: CASSPGQETYEQYF.

This clone was observed a single time. V gene TRBV28 combines with J gene TRBJ2-5; TRBD1 matches at 9 bases. Germline V gene sequence: CDR1 MDHEN, CDR2 SYDVKM. The CDR3 extends over 15 amino acids. Unmatched junction bases numbered 9, after V lost 6 bases and J lost 4 bases. CDR3: CASRGDRVLSETQYF. The CDR3 region has the DNA TGTGCCAGCAGAGGGGACAGGGTGCTCTCAGAGACCCAGTACTTC.

The chain is built from TRBV3-1 (or the pseudogene TRBV3-2) and TRBJ2-1, with D tentatively TRBD2 (6 bases). The CDR3 is made up of 17 amino acids. Trimming cost V 1 base and J 0 bases, with 13 bases left between them. Germline V gene data show CDR1 as LGHDT and CDR2 as YNNKEL (reference sequence). CDR3 in DNA: TGTGCCAGCAGCCAAGGGGCGGGACGGAGCTCCTACAATGAGCAGTTCTTC. As protein: CASSQGAGRSSYNEQFF.